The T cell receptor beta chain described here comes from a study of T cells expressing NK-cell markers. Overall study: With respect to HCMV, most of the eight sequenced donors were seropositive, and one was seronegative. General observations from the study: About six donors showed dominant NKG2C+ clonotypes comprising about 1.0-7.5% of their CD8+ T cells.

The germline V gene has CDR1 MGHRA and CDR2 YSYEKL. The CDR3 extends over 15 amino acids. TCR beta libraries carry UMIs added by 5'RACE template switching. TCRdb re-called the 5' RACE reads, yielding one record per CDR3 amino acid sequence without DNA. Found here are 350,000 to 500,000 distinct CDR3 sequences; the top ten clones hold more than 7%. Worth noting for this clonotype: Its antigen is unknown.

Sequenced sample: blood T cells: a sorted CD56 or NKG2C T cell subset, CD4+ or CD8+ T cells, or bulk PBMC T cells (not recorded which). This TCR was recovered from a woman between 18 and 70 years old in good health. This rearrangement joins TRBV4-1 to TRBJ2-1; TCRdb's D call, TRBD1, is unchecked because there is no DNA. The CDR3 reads CASSHYEGDYNEQFF.